This is a list of T cell receptor beta chains from one sample in a study of T cell repertoires in cytomegalovirus infection. TCRdb passed the reads through MiXCR, listing each CDR3 protein once. The sample contains about 190,000 distinct CDR3 sequences, roughly 9.8% of which appear only once. Sequencing input: PBMCs. The receptors derive from a human donor in good health (CMV status not recorded). Some clones in this sample may be carry-over from other donors' samples. CDR3s include the opening cysteine and the closing phenylalanine or tryptophan. Each record gives: CDR3 length, clone size, V gene, D gene, J gene, CDR3 protein, CDR3 DNA. The D gene is left open where the match is weak. Size values are once, few and many counts, or a class for expanded clones, and some rows have none.

>15|few|TRBV20-1|TRBD2|TRBJ2-5
CSAQLGAGKGETQYF
TGCAGTGCCCAGCTCGGAGCGGGAAAGGGAGAGACCCAGTACTTC
>16|many|TRBV6-1|NA|TRBJ2-3
CASSSRGAETTDTQYF
TGTGCCAGCAGTTCCCGGGGGGCCGAGACCACAGATACGCAGTATTTT
>15|many|TRBV7-2|NA|TRBJ1-5
CASSPRGVINQPQHF
TGTGCCAGCAGCCCCCGGGGTGTTATCAATCAGCCCCAGCATTTT
>17|many|TRBV10-3|TRBD1|TRBJ1-5
CATRGQGVLDGNQPQHF
TGTGCCACCCGTGGACAGGGGGTTCTGGATGGGAATCAGCCCCAGCATTTT
>13|many|TRBV7-2|NA|TRBJ1-1
CASSLTGVFEAFF
TGTGCCAGCAGCTTAACAGGAGTCTTTGAAGCTTTCTTT
>14|few|TRBV2|NA|TRBJ1-4
CASSVVRGSEKLFF
TGTGCCAGCAGTGTGGTTCGGGGAAGCGAAAAACTGTTTTTT
>19|NA|TRBV28|TRBD1|TRBJ2-2
CASSFPPPDRDKNTGELFF
TGTGCCAGCAGTTTCCCACCTCCAGACAGGGACAAGAACACCGGGGAGCTGTTTTTT
>15|many|TRBV6-2/TRBV6-3|NA|TRBJ2-3
CASSYDQRPTDTQYF
TGTGCCAGCAGTTACGACCAAAGACCCACAGATACGCAGTATTTT
>14|many|TRBV11-2|TRBD2|TRBJ2-5
CASSPGLHQETQYF
TGTGCCAGCAGCCCGGGACTACACCAAGAGACCCAGTACTTC
>17|few|TRBV27|TRBD1|TRBJ1-5
CASSSIDIGQGDQPQHF
TGTGCCAGCAGCTCAATTGACATAGGACAGGGCGATCAGCCCCAGCATTTT
>13|NA|TRBV14|NA|TRBJ1-1
CASSHPLEVEAFF
TGTGCCAGCAGCCACCCGTTGGAGGTCGAAGCTTTCTTT
>11|many|TRBV6-6|NA|TRBJ2-1
CASRISGKQFF
TGTGCCAGCAGGATAAGCGGAAAGCAGTTCTTC
>15|many|TRBV5-1|NA|TRBJ1-2
CASSLGTERLYGYTF
TGCGCCAGCAGCTTGGGCACAGAGAGACTTTATGGCTACACCTTC